This T cell receptor beta chain is drawn from a study of T-cell reconstitution after alpha-beta-depleted transplantation in children. The CDR3 spans 19 residues. Germline-derived CDR1 and CDR2 are DFQATT and SNEGSKA (reference sequence). The V end lost 5 bases, the J end lost 2 bases, and 29 bases lay between the germline ends. TCRbeta library construction was performed incorporating unique molecular identifiers. One entry per CDR3 protein, called by TCRdb with MiXCR from the PCR reads. The table records roughly 400,000 distinct CDR3 sequences, just over 20% of them present only once. Sample: PBMCs from the stem cell graft donor, taken from the stem cell graft. The chain couples TRBV20-1 to TRBJ2-3; D tentatively fits TRBD1 or TRBD2 (5 bases each). This receptor was taken from a human donor who donated a stem cell graft to a child with acute myeloid leukemia. The CDR3 nucleotides read TGCAGTGCTCCTGGCCAGCCAGGGACGCTTGTAGCAACCACAGATACGCAGTATTTT. Translated: CSAPGQPGTLVATTDTQYF.